This TCR beta chain is from a study of cytomegalovirus exposure and HLA in healthy donors. Study-level information: Unique TCR beta sequences numbering 120 million or so came from 190 million or so T cells in an earlier analysis. Points from the study as a whole: Whilst most TCR sequences proved rare, a subset of public TCRs occurred across many donors.

The donors comprised healthy bone marrow donors. Trimming took 6 bases from V and 0 from J, leaving 3 bases between them. Germline V gene lookup returns CDR1 MDHEN and CDR2 SYDVKM. The CDR3 extends over 13 amino acids. Concerning this clone: Antigen unknown.

PCR amplification relied on 60 Vbeta primers (plus 13 Jbeta primers). TCRdb's copy holds only in-frame clones and misses some; the assay was immunoSEQ multiplex PCR. The sample has around 150,000 clones, about 80% seen once. V gene TRBV28 combines with J gene TRBJ2-6, with D unresolved. The specimen was PBMCs. The source is a middle-aged woman in good health and CMV-seronegative. This CDR3 reads CASSRSGANVLTF. The DNA of the CDR3 is TGTGCCAGCAGCCGCTCTGGGGCCAACGTCCTGACTTTC.